What follows are 26 T cell receptor beta chains derived from one specimen sequenced in a study of blood T cells in healthy people across ages. A second PCR, run for roughly 7 to 11 cycles, used a sample-barcoded 5' primer plus a J-beta primer mix. TCRdb reprocessed the 5' RACE reads with MiXCR, giving one entry per CDR3 protein. The sample shows approximately 880,000 distinct CDR3 sequences, around 49% of them seen only once. Sequencing was carried out using blood. These receptors were collected from a man aged 25 to 40 in good health.

Worth noting for this clonotype: An end of the junction does not agree with germline; a read error may underlie this. V is TRBV10-3 and J is TRBJ2-6; D might be TRBD1 (6 bases). Germline V gives CDR1 ENHRY, CDR2 SYGVKD. The CDR3 runs 16 residues. The CDR3 is CALSEQRTAGANVLTF. In nucleotides, the CDR3 is TGTGCCCTCAGTGAGCAAAGGACAGCGGGGGCCAACGTCCTGACTTTC.

This clonotype showed up just a few times. CDR3 residues: CASSQGSGGIGTDTQYF. CDR3 DNA sequence: TGTGCCAGCAGCCAAGGAAGTGGGGGAATAGGCACAGATACGCAGTATTTT. The gene calls are TRBV4-2 and TRBJ2-3, with D perhaps given as TRBD1 or TRBD2 (5 bases each). Germline CDR1 and CDR2: LGHNA and YNFKEQ. CDR3 size: 17 residues. The V and J ends lost 1 base and 1 base respectively, with 15 bases between them.

The chain is built from TRBV27 and TRBJ2-5, with D perhaps matching TRBD1 (6 bases). The V end lost 0 bases, the J end lost 11 bases, and 13 bases lay between the germline ends. This CDR3 region has 13 residues. Per the germline V gene, CDR1 is MNHEY and CDR2 is SMNVEV (reference sequence). The CDR3 loop reads CASSLSIAGTQYF. In nucleotides, the CDR3 is TGTGCCAGCAGTTTATCCATTGCCGGGACACAGTACTTC.

The chain employs TRBV4-1 and TRBJ2-7, with TRBD1 matching over 10 bases. Germline CDR1 and CDR2: MGHRA and YSYEKL. J lost 2 bases, V lost 4 bases, and 5 bases had no gene match. The CDR3 extends over 15 amino acids. This chain's CDR3 is CASSPPGQGTYEQYF. Written as DNA, the CDR3 is TGCGCCAGCAGCCCCCCGGGACAGGGGACCTACGAGCAGTACTTC.

This clonotype was counted once. This chain joins TRBV11-3 and TRBJ2-3, with TRBD2 matching over 7 bases. Germline V gene data show CDR1 as SGHNT and CDR2 as YENEEA. V lost 3 bases, J lost 3 bases, and 12 bases stayed unmatched. The length of the CDR3 is 17 residues. The CDR3 is CASSLGRVQGSTDTQYF. The CDR3 coding sequence is TGTGCCAGCAGCTTGGGGAGGGTCCAGGGATCGACAGATACGCAGTATTTT.

J is TRBJ2-7 and V is TRBV25-1; no definite D call. V was shortened by 0 bases and J by 5 bases, with 5 bases between the two germline ends. Germline loops: CDR1 MGHDK, CDR2 SYGVNS. The CDR3 sequence is 12 residues long. CDR3 DNA: TGTGCCAGCAGTGAATATAACAACGAGCAGTACTTC. It encodes CASSEYNNEQYF.

The V call is TRBV20-1, the J call TRBJ2-1; D gene uncertain. V dropped 5 bases and J dropped 13 bases, with 18 bases sitting between them. The germline gives CDR1 DFQATT, CDR2 SNEGSKA (reference sequence). This CDR3 comprises 12 residues. CDR3 in amino acids: CSARHKVETQFF. For the CDR3, the DNA is TGCAGTGCTCGGCATAAGGTGGAGACCCAGTTCTTC.

This clonotype was observed a few times. This chain links TRBV3-1 with TRBJ2-1, with a tentative D call TRBD1 (5 bases). The germline CDR1 and CDR2 sequences are LGHDT and YNNKEL (reference sequence). The CDR3 totals 14 residues. Trimming stripped 4 bases from V and 6 bases from J, with 13 bases between. The CDR3 reads CASSLRTNRNEQFF. The CDR3 region has the DNA TGTGCCAGCAGCCTCAGGACAAACCGCAATGAGCAGTTCTTC.

J is TRBJ1-6 and V is TRBV5-1; 8 bases align to TRBD1. The CDR3 contains 16 residues. CDR1 SGHRS and CDR2 YFSETQ come from the germline V gene. V lost 4 bases and J lost 7; bases outside the gene matches: 10. The DNA of the CDR3 is TGCGCCAGCAGCCCCGAGGGGACAGGAATAAATTCACCCCTCCACTTT. Its protein is CASSPEGTGINSPLHF.

The J gene is TRBJ2-7, the V gene TRBV10-3; D gene ambiguous. Trimming left V 10 bases short and J 0 bases short, with 13 bases between. The germline V gene encodes CDR1 ENHRY and CDR2 SYGVKD. The CDR3 is 13 amino acids. CDR3 loop: CATTHSSSYEQYF. The CDR3, as DNA: TGTGCCACCACCCACTCTAGCTCCTACGAGCAGTACTTC.

The chain employs TRBV6-6 and TRBJ1-4; maybe TRBD1 (5 bases). CDR1 and CDR2 (germline): MNHNY, SVGAGI (reference sequence). Trimming took 7 bases from V and 6 from J, leaving 15 bases between them. The CDR3 totals 14 residues. The CDR3 DNA reads as TGTGCCAGCATCAAGAATTGGGGCGATGAAAAACTGTTTTTT. Its protein product is CASIKNWGDEKLFF.

On this clonotype: A junction end diverges from the germline sequence, so it may reflect a read error. The V call is TRBV7-2, the J call TRBJ1-6; D ambiguous. CDR1 is SGHTA, CDR2 FQGNSA, per germline. The CDR3 length is 16 residues. The DNA of the CDR3 is TGTGCCAGCGGCTTTGTCCCCGGGGTCGGTAATTCACCCCTCCACTTT. Protein sequence: CASGFVPGVGNSPLHF.

This chain uses TRBV29-1 with TRBJ2-3, with D possibly TRBD2 on 7 matching bases. The V end lost 0 bases, the J end lost 4 bases, and 17 bases lay between the germline ends. The CDR3 sequence is 16 residues long. Germline CDR1 SQVTM, CDR2 ANQGSEA. The CDR3 region has the DNA TGCAGCGTTGAAGATCTTGTGGGGGGGGGGCCAGATACGCAGTATTTT. Amino acids: CSVEDLVGGGPDTQYF.

This clonotype turned up a few times. The J gene is TRBJ1-2, the V gene TRBV13; weak D call: TRBD1 (5 bases). In germline, CDR1 is PRHDT, CDR2 FYEKMQ (reference sequence). This CDR3 has 14 amino acids. V lost 2 bases and J 2 bases, leaving 9 bases between the germline ends. CDR3: CASSLIAGNYGYTF. In DNA form, the CDR3 reads TGTGCCAGCAGCTTAATTGCAGGGAACTATGGCTACACCTTC.

In this sample, this clonotype turned up once. This may arise from a read error, as a much more abundant clone is one base away. This chain uses TRBV4-1 with TRBJ2-5; TRBD2 matches 7 bases. The J call is uncertain, as TRBJ2-7 better fits the DNA end. Germline V CDR1 and CDR2: MGHRA, YSYEKL. The CDR3 runs 15 residues. CDR3 coding DNA: TGCGCCAGCAGCCAAATCGGGGGGACCTATCGCGAGCAGTACTTC. Translating gives CASSQIGGTYREQYF.

The chain links TRBV12-3 or TRBV12-4 to TRBJ2-7; D is undetermined. V lost 2 bases and J lost 2, with 10 bases in between. The CDR3 runs to 14 residues. The CDR3 coding sequence is TGTGCCAGCAGTTTAAGGGCCAGTACCTACGAGCAGTACTTC. Its translation: CASSLRASTYEQYF.

This chain uses TRBV7-9 with TRBJ2-7; 10 bases are a match to TRBD2. V lost 1 base and J lost 2; bases outside the gene matches: 5. The CDR3 has 16 residues. Germline assignment: CDR1 SEHNR and CDR2 FQNEAQ (reference sequence). The CDR3 coding sequence is TGTGCCAGCAGCTTAGGATTAGGGACTAGCGCCTACGAGCAGTACTTC. Translated: CASSLGLGTSAYEQYF.

This clonotype was picked up a small number of times. This chain connects TRBV27 to TRBJ2-3; D ambiguous. CDR1 MNHEY and CDR2 SMNVEV come from the germline V gene (reference sequence). The CDR3 contains 12 residues. Trimming shortened V by 0 bases and J by 7 bases, and 5 bases separated the two germline ends. The CDR3 loop is CASSLSGNTQYF. The CDR3 coding sequence is TGTGCCAGCAGTTTATCGGGAAATACGCAGTATTTT.

This clonotype was recorded a few times. This chain connects TRBV28 to TRBJ2-3; D is unresolved. The germline V and J ends were trimmed by 4 bases and 6 bases, with 11 bases remaining between them. Germline V gene data show CDR1 as MDHEN and CDR2 as SYDVKM. The CDR3 has 13 residues. CDR3 amino acids: CASSSPALDTQYF. Here the CDR3 DNA reads TGTGCCAGCAGTTCACCCGCGTTGGATACGCAGTATTTT.

This clonotype was observed a few times. The chain has TRBV9 and TRBJ2-1; 9 nucleotides agree with TRBD1. The CDR3 is 16 residues long. The ends lost 0 bases at V and 7 bases at J; junction bases unmatched: 8. From germline, CDR1 is SGDLS and CDR2 YYNGEE. CDR3 sequence: CASSVVEQGAWNEQFF. The CDR3 coding sequence is TGTGCCAGCAGCGTAGTCGAACAGGGGGCGTGGAATGAGCAGTTCTTC.

The chain has TRBV24-1 and TRBJ2-3, with D hard to call. The V and J ends lost 0 bases and 2 bases respectively, with 8 bases between them. Germline V gives CDR1 KGHDR, CDR2 SFDVKD. This CDR3 has 15 amino acids. CDR3 DNA sequence: TGTGCCACCAGTGATTTGGGTGGGGACACAGATACGCAGTATTTT. As protein: CATSDLGGDTDTQYF.

CDR3 protein: CASSYRGGDYEQYF. The DNA of the CDR3 is TGCGCCAGCAGCTACCGTGGGGGGGACTACGAGCAGTACTTC. This chain uses TRBV5-1 with TRBJ2-5, with TRBD2 matching over 7 bases. TRBJ2-7 matches the DNA end more closely, so the J call is doubtful. The CDR3 is made up of 14 amino acids. Per germline, CDR1 SGHRS and CDR2 YFSETQ.

This clonotype was seen a few times. CDR3 sequence (DNA): TGCGCCAGCAGCCAAGTTCCGACAGGGGCAGTTTATGGCTACACCTTC. Amino acid sequence: CASSQVPTGAVYGYTF. This rearrangement joins TRBV4-1 to TRBJ1-2, with 8 bases matching TRBD1. V shed 1 base and J 5 bases; nucleotides not matched to a gene: 9. The CDR3 runs to 16 residues. Germline CDR1 is MGHRA and CDR2 is YSYEKL.

Only one count was recorded for this clonotype. The rearrangement links TRBV9 to TRBJ2-2; 7 positions match TRBD2. CDR1 SGDLS and CDR2 YYNGEE come from the germline V gene. The V segment lost 4 bases and the J segment 1 base; nucleotides outside the gene matches: 4. The CDR3 has 15 amino acids. The CDR3 bases are TGTGCCAGCAGCCCAATAGCGGGGAACACCGGGGAGCTGTTTTTT. Its translation is CASSPIAGNTGELFF.

The V call is TRBV5-1, the J call TRBJ1-6, with D unclear. Trimming took off 2 bases at V and 7 bases at J, with 16 bases between the two ends. Per germline, CDR1 SGHRS and CDR2 YFSETQ. This CDR3 spans 16 amino acids. The CDR3 spells CASSLDPGSGNSPLHF. In DNA form, the CDR3 reads TGCGCCAGCAGCTTAGATCCGGGCAGTGGGAATTCACCCCTCCACTTT. The complete variable domain, with remaining parts taken from reference TRBV5-1 and TRBJ1-6, reads KAGVTQTPRYLIKTRGQQVTLSCSPISGHRSVSWYQQTPGQGLQFLFEYFSETQRNKGNFPGRFSGRQFSNSRSEMNVSTLELGDSALYLCASSLDPGSGNSPLHFGNGTRLTVT.

This clonotype was picked up many times. The V and J genes are TRBV29-1 and TRBJ2-1; D call uncertain. Trimming took 6 bases from V and 5 from J, leaving 11 bases between them. CDR3 length: 12 residues. Germline V CDR1 and CDR2: SQVTM, ANQGSEA. CDR3 coding DNA: TGCAGCGTCAGTCAAGTCAACAATGAGCAGTTCTTC. Its protein product is CSVSQVNNEQFF.